This TCR beta chain originates from a study of cytomegalovirus exposure and HLA in healthy donors. Across the study: Unique TCRs from HLA-typed donors, some 85 million of them, were held in an early data release.

Remarks on this clone: Its antigen is unknown.

Study-level points and caveats: The study flagged some 170 TCR beta chains as cytomegalovirus-associated. Analysis was performed later, and it showed HLA-associated TCR beta chains to be more clonally expanded than equally common others. Later analysis identified about 17,000 TCR beta sequences associated with HLA alleles, using a false discovery rate threshold of 0.05.

Germline-derived CDR1 and CDR2 are MNHEY and SVGAGI. The CDR3 consists of 16 residues. V was clipped by 2 bases and J by 2 bases, with 16 bases between them. Vbeta (60) and Jbeta (13) primers were used in the PCR. Sequencing used immunoSEQ multiplex PCR; TCRdb keeps in-frame clones, though not all of them. The sample includes fewer than 70,000 clones. This chain connects TRBV6-5 to TRBJ2-7, with D tentatively TRBD2 (5 bases). The specimen was PBMCs. The sequence derives from a woman in her late teens or twenties in good health and CMV-seronegative. CDR3 nucleotides: TGTGCCAGCAGTTACGGGCGGGCCTCCAATGCCTACGAGCAGTACTTC. Protein sequence: CASSYGRASNAYEQYF.